This T cell receptor (beta chain) was recovered during a study of shared T cell receptors in the human thymus. CDR1 and CDR2 from the germline V gene are SGHRS and YFSETQ. V lost 3 bases and J 4 bases, leaving 14 bases between the germline ends. This CDR3 region has 14 residues. Clones were sequenced by immunoSEQ multiplex PCR, and TCRdb holds only the in-frame ones, with some missing. The repertoire holds 600,000 or so clones, approximately 89% seen once, with just under 0.0095% in the top ten. These data were also reused for a study on human thymus T cells. Per that study: Resected material from corrective heart surgery provided the thymus tissue analysed.

The source of this sequence is a boy under three years old with a congenital heart defect. Material for sequencing was thymocytes. The gene calls are TRBV5-1 and TRBJ2-7; possible D gene TRBD1, 5 bases. The CDR3 bases are TGCGCCAGCAGCTACTTGGGGCCCGCTTACGAGCAGTACTTC. Amino acids: CASSYLGPAYEQYF.